This T cell receptor beta chain was retrieved from a study of T cell changes during pregnancy in multiple sclerosis (dated by TCRdb to between 2018 and 2021). A note on the overall study: The study looked at changes in the T cell repertoire across pregnancy in women with multiple sclerosis.

In regard to this clone: No antigen is known for it. Base qualities were left out, and no much larger clone turns up one base away.

Libraries came from the immunoSEQ multiplex PCR assay. This is the immuneACCESS table as TCRdb keeps it, with only in-frame sequences that have V and J called. A part of the clones is gone; compared with another copy, unresolved V genes explain less than half, and the rest is unexplained. This sample gives 65,000 to 85,000 clones in total; nearly 95% of them show up just once. About 0.27% of the sample is in the top ten clones. The sequences come from CD4+ T cells from peripheral blood mononuclear cells, collected after pregnancy. The receptor was isolated from a female donor with multiple sclerosis, enrolled in a pregnancy study.

DNA sequence: TGTGCCAGTAGTACCGGACTAGGGTTGGGTGAGACCCAGTACTTC. It encodes CASSTGLGLGETQYF. This receptor chain uses TRBV19 and TRBJ2-5; 7 junctional bases match TRBD2. V trim: 4 bases; J trim: 5 bases; unmatched bases: 10. The CDR3 measures 15 amino acids from cysteine to phenylalanine. CDR3 DNA only is kept here, 45 bases in frame from base 1. Based on the germline V gene (reference sequence), the CDR1 and CDR2 sequences are LNHDA and SQIVND.